The text below deals with one T cell receptor beta chain. The entry originates in a study of cytomegalovirus exposure and HLA in healthy donors. The table came from immunoSEQ multiplex PCR; TCRdb's copy has only in-frame clones and leaves some out. This sample has about 150,000 clones, with roughly 90% found just once. V lost 5 bases to trimming and J lost 5 bases; unmatched junction nucleotides: 18. The V gene's germline CDR1 is SGHTS and CDR2 YDEGEE. There are 17 residues in the CDR3. The chain carries TRBV5-8 and TRBJ1-2; 7 bases align to TRBD1. The TCR was taken from a man aged 18-30 years in good health and CMV-seronegative. Material for sequencing was PBMCs. CDR3 sequence reads: CASSRLRDRDRSYGYTF. CDR3 DNA sequence: TGTGCCAGCAGTCGACTTCGGGACCGGGACAGAAGTTATGGCTACACCTTC.